The rows below give T cell receptor beta chains drawn from one sample of a study of blood T cell repertoires in COVID-19. The protocol was immunoSEQ multiplex PCR, while the TCRdb copy is restricted to in-frame clones and leaves out a portion. This sample carries approximately 80,000 clones, about 84% of them seen once, and the ten largest clones take 8%. Sequenced input: peripheral blood. These receptors were taken from a man aged 45-60 years with active COVID-19. Both conserved end residues are part of each CDR3. A D gene is named only where the DNA matches it firmly. Clone size, where shown, is once, few, many, or a class for clones that have expanded.

size: -; D: -; V: TRBV6-2/TRBV6-3; J: TRBJ1-1; DNA: TGTGCCAGCAGTTACAATCCCGGGACAATGAACACTGAAGCTTTCTTT; CDR3: CASSYNPGTMNTEAFF
size: -; D: -; V: TRBV11-2; J: TRBJ2-2; DNA: TGTGCCAGCAGCGGTAGCGGAGCCGGCACCGGGGAGCTGTTTTTT; CDR3: CASSGSGAGTGELFF
size: -; D: -; V: TRBV12-3/TRBV12-4; J: TRBJ1-1; DNA: TGTGCCAGCAGTTTGGGGGGGGTCACTGAAGCTTTCTTT; CDR3: CASSLGGVTEAFF
size: -; D: TRBD1; V: TRBV7-2; J: TRBJ1-4; DNA: TGTGCCAGCAGCTTAACCTCTGGGACAGATGAAAAACTGTTTTTT; CDR3: CASSLTSGTDEKLFF
size: -; D: -; V: TRBV6-5; J: TRBJ2-7; DNA: TGTGCCAGCAGTACAACCGGGACTTCCCTTTACGAGCAGTACTTC; CDR3: CASSTTGTSLYEQYF
size: -; D: -; V: TRBV6-2/TRBV6-3; J: TRBJ2-7; DNA: TGTGCCAGCAGTTTTAGGGGAACCTACGAGCAGTACTTC; CDR3: CASSFRGTYEQYF
size: -; D: TRBD2; V: TRBV27; J: TRBJ2-1; DNA: TGTGCCAGCAGTTTGGCGGGAGAGATCAATGAGCAGTTCTTC; CDR3: CASSLAGEINEQFF
size: -; D: -; V: TRBV27; J: TRBJ2-3; DNA: TGTGCCAGCAGATGGGACAACGGCCGCACAGATACGCAGTATTTT; CDR3: CASRWDNGRTDTQYF
size: once; D: -; V: TRBV7-9; J: TRBJ2-3; DNA: TGTGCCAGCAGCCAAGACTCTACAGATACGCAGTATTTT; CDR3: CASSQDSTDTQYF
size: few; D: TRBD2; V: TRBV4-2; J: TRBJ2-3; DNA: TGTGCCAGCAGCCAAGATCCAGGACTAGCGTCCACAGATACGCAGTATTTT; CDR3: CASSQDPGLASTDTQYF
size: -; D: -; V: TRBV6-5; J: TRBJ1-1; DNA: TGTGCCATTCAAGGGACAACCCAGGGAGCTTTCTTT; CDR3: CAIQGTTQGAFF
size: -; D: TRBD2; V: TRBV11-2; J: TRBJ2-7; DNA: TGTGCCAGCAGCTCCGGGACTAGCGGCTACGAGCAGTACTTC; CDR3: CASSSGTSGYEQYF
size: -; D: TRBD1; V: TRBV7-8; J: TRBJ1-6; DNA: TGTGCCAGCAGCTTAGAGGTCATGACAGGGGATAATTCACCCCTCCACTTT; CDR3: CASSLEVMTGDNSPLHF
size: -; D: -; V: TRBV19; J: TRBJ2-1; DNA: TGTGCCAGTAGTATAGATCGTGACGGGAAGAACAATGAGCAGTTCTTC; CDR3: CASSIDRDGKNNEQFF
size: -; D: -; V: TRBV5-1; J: TRBJ1-1; DNA: TGCGCCAGCAGCCCGGAGGGGAACACTGAAGCTTTCTTT; CDR3: CASSPEGNTEAFF
size: once; D: TRBD2; V: TRBV3-1/TRBV3-2; J: TRBJ2-5; DNA: TGTGCCAGCAGCCAAGATGCTAGCGGGATAGACCAAGAGACCCAGTACTTC; CDR3: CASSQDASGIDQETQYF
size: -; D: TRBD1; V: TRBV7-3; J: TRBJ2-1; DNA: TGTGCCAGCAGCTTAGGGGTGGGACAGTACAATGAGCAGTTCTTC; CDR3: CASSLGVGQYNEQFF
size: -; D: TRBD1; V: TRBV2; J: TRBJ2-7; DNA: TGTGCCAGCACTCCGAGGGACAGGATACAATCCTACGAGCAGTACTTT; CDR3: CASTPRDRIQSYEQYF
size: -; D: TRBD1; V: TRBV4-3; J: TRBJ1-6; DNA: TGCGCCAGCAGCCAAGGGACAGGGGGATATAATTCACCCCTCCACTTT; CDR3: CASSQGTGGYNSPLHF
size: once; D: -; V: TRBV5-6; J: TRBJ2-6; DNA: TGTGCCAGCAGCTGGACTCCCGTCTCCTCTGGGGCCAACGTCCTGACTTTC; CDR3: CASSWTPVSSGANVLTF
size: -; D: TRBD1; V: TRBV13; J: TRBJ2-7; DNA: TGTGCCAGCAGCCCAATCGGCAGGGGGTCCTACGAGCAGTACTTC; CDR3: CASSPIGRGSYEQYF
size: -; D: -; V: TRBV7-9; J: TRBJ1-2; DNA: TGTGCCAGCAGCCCTCCCGGGGGTGGCTACACCTTC; CDR3: CASSPPGGGYTF
size: -; D: -; V: TRBV5-4; J: TRBJ2-1; DNA: TGTGCCAGCAGCTTCCGGGACACCGACAATGAGCAGTTCTTC; CDR3: CASSFRDTDNEQFF
size: -; D: TRBD1; V: TRBV5-1; J: TRBJ1-1; DNA: TGCGCCAGCAGCTTTGGACAGGGGCACACTGAAGCTTTCTTT; CDR3: CASSFGQGHTEAFF
size: -; D: -; V: TRBV6-2/TRBV6-3; J: TRBJ1-1; DNA: TGTGCCAGCAGTTACTTGGAGGAGAGTGAAGCTTTCTTT; CDR3: CASSYLEESEAFF
size: -; D: -; V: TRBV21-1; J: TRBJ2-7; DNA: TGTGCCAGCAGCGAACGGAGTTACGAGCAGTACTTC; CDR3: CASSERSYEQYF
size: -; D: TRBD1; V: TRBV27; J: TRBJ1-6; DNA: TGTGCCAGCAGTTTATCGAAGGGACAGGGCAATTCACCCCTCCACTTT; CDR3: CASSLSKGQGNSPLHF
size: -; D: TRBD1; V: TRBV7-3; J: TRBJ2-3; DNA: TGTGCCAGCAGCTTACTGCGGCTAGAATCAGGGGGACGGCGCACAGATACGCAGTATTTT; CDR3: CASSLLRLESGGRRTDTQYF
size: -; D: TRBD1; V: TRBV18; J: TRBJ1-1; DNA: TGTGCCAGCTCACCCACGCAGGGACAGATGGCTTTCTTT; CDR3: CASSPTQGQMAFF
size: -; D: -; V: TRBV6-1; J: TRBJ1-2; DNA: TGTGCCAGCAGTCAAGACCCGACAGTCCCAAACTATGGCTACACCTTC; CDR3: CASSQDPTVPNYGYTF
size: -; D: -; V: TRBV2; J: TRBJ1-2; DNA: TGTGCCAGCAGTGAGAACAGTCTTAACTATGGCTACACCTTC; CDR3: CASSENSLNYGYTF
size: many; D: -; V: TRBV2; J: TRBJ2-2; DNA: TGTGCCACCCAGTACACCGGGGAGCTGTTTTTT; CDR3: CATQYTGELFF